These T cell receptor beta chains were read from a single sample in a study of neurological immune-mediated disorders. TCRdb reprocessed the 5' RACE reads with MiXCR, giving one entry per CDR3 protein. The data hold about 52,000 distinct CDR3 sequences, with around 3.5% observed a single time. The sequencing sample was made of PBMCs. These receptor sequences come from a man aged 55 to 69 with multiple sclerosis. Both conserved end residues are part of each CDR3. The D gene is left open where the match is weak. The size field reads once, few or many counts, or a class when the clone is expanded.

clone_size: many; j_call: TRBJ2-1; v_call: TRBV20-1; d_call: .; cdr3_nt: TGCAGTGCTAGAGATTTGCGGGGCTCCTACAATGAGCAGTTCTTC; cdr3_aa: CSARDLRGSYNEQFF
clone_size: many; j_call: TRBJ2-2; v_call: TRBV4-1; d_call: TRBD2; cdr3_nt: TGCGCCAGCAGCCGGACGGGACTAGTGAACACCGGGGAGCTGTTTTTT; cdr3_aa: CASSRTGLVNTGELFF
clone_size: medium-sized; j_call: TRBJ2-7; v_call: TRBV7-2; d_call: TRBD2; cdr3_nt: TGTGCCAGCAGCCCCGTGGGGCTAGCGGGGGGGAGTGAGCAGTACTTC; cdr3_aa: CASSPVGLAGGSEQYF
clone_size: many; j_call: TRBJ1-1; v_call: TRBV7-3; d_call: .; cdr3_nt: TGTGCCAGCAGCTTAGGCAGGGGTAGCACTGAAGCTTTCTTT; cdr3_aa: CASSLGRGSTEAFF
clone_size: many; j_call: TRBJ2-1; v_call: TRBV12-3/TRBV12-4; d_call: TRBD2; cdr3_nt: TGTGCCAGCAGTCCTCAGACTAGCGGGGTCTACAATGAGCAGTTCTTC; cdr3_aa: CASSPQTSGVYNEQFF
clone_size: many; j_call: TRBJ2-1; v_call: TRBV28; d_call: .; cdr3_nt: TGTGCCAGCAGTCCGACAATGGGCACAGGATTCTTC; cdr3_aa: CASSPTMGTGFF
clone_size: many; j_call: TRBJ2-7; v_call: TRBV18; d_call: .; cdr3_nt: TGTGCCAGCTCACATGGAAGAAGCGAGCAGTACTTC; cdr3_aa: CASSHGRSEQYF
clone_size: many; j_call: TRBJ2-7; v_call: TRBV20-1; d_call: TRBD2; cdr3_nt: TGCAGTGCCATTTCGGGGGGGATCAACGAGCAGTACTTC; cdr3_aa: CSAISGGINEQYF
clone_size: few; j_call: TRBJ2-7; v_call: TRBV7-8; d_call: .; cdr3_nt: TGTGCCAGCAGTCGTCAGGAAACCTACGAGCAGTACTTC; cdr3_aa: CASSRQETYEQYF
clone_size: few; j_call: TRBJ2-5; v_call: TRBV20-1; d_call: TRBD2; cdr3_nt: TGCAGTGCTCCGACTAGCGGGGGAGTTGTAGAGACCCAGTACTTC; cdr3_aa: CSAPTSGGVVETQYF
clone_size: many; j_call: TRBJ2-7; v_call: TRBV5-5; d_call: TRBD1; cdr3_nt: TGTGCCAGCAGCCCCGACGGGACAGGGAACTACGAGCAGTACTTC; cdr3_aa: CASSPDGTGNYEQYF
clone_size: many; j_call: TRBJ2-2; v_call: TRBV5-1; d_call: .; cdr3_nt: TGCGCCAGCAGACAGGGGAACACCGGGGAGCTGTTTTTT; cdr3_aa: CASRQGNTGELFF
clone_size: many; j_call: TRBJ1-1; v_call: TRBV6-5; d_call: .; cdr3_nt: TGTGCCAGCCGACGCCCAGGGACCCTAATGAACACTGAAGCTTTCTTT; cdr3_aa: CASRRPGTLMNTEAFF
clone_size: many; j_call: TRBJ2-2; v_call: TRBV5-1; d_call: TRBD1; cdr3_nt: TGCGCCAGCAGCTTGGGGTCAGGGGGTCGATGGACCGGGGAGCTGTTTTTT; cdr3_aa: CASSLGSGGRWTGELFF
clone_size: many; j_call: TRBJ2-7; v_call: TRBV4-1; d_call: .; cdr3_nt: TGCGCCAGCAGCCAGCTGCGGGGTGTCGGCGAGCAGTACTTC; cdr3_aa: CASSQLRGVGEQYF
clone_size: many; j_call: TRBJ1-5; v_call: TRBV3-1; d_call: .; cdr3_nt: TGTGCCAGCAGCCAAGTCATTGACTATCAGCCCCAGCATTTT; cdr3_aa: CASSQVIDYQPQHF
clone_size: many; j_call: TRBJ1-1; v_call: TRBV20-1; d_call: .; cdr3_nt: TGCAGTGCTAGCCTACAGGACTACACTGAAGCTTTCTTT; cdr3_aa: CSASLQDYTEAFF
clone_size: many; j_call: TRBJ1-2; v_call: TRBV20-1; d_call: .; cdr3_nt: TGCAGTGGTAGGGCGGCAGGGGATGGTGGCTACACCTTC; cdr3_aa: CSGRAAGDGGYTF
clone_size: many; j_call: TRBJ2-1; v_call: TRBV5-1; d_call: TRBD2; cdr3_nt: TGCGCCAGCAGCTTAAGGACTAGCGGCAGTGGAGAGCAGTTCTTC; cdr3_aa: CASSLRTSGSGEQFF
clone_size: many; j_call: TRBJ2-1; v_call: TRBV5-1; d_call: .; cdr3_nt: TGCGCCAGCAGTCGGGGGACTGTTTACAATGAGCAGTTCTTC; cdr3_aa: CASSRGTVYNEQFF
clone_size: many; j_call: TRBJ1-1; v_call: TRBV6-5; d_call: .; cdr3_nt: TGTGCCAGCAGGAGGCAGGGTCCCGGTGAAGCTTTCTTT; cdr3_aa: CASRRQGPGEAFF
clone_size: many; j_call: TRBJ2-4; v_call: TRBV7-9; d_call: TRBD2; cdr3_nt: TGTGCCAGCAGCCCCGGACTAGCGGGAGTTAAGGAAGCCAAAAACATTCAGTACTTC; cdr3_aa: CASSPGLAGVKEAKNIQYF